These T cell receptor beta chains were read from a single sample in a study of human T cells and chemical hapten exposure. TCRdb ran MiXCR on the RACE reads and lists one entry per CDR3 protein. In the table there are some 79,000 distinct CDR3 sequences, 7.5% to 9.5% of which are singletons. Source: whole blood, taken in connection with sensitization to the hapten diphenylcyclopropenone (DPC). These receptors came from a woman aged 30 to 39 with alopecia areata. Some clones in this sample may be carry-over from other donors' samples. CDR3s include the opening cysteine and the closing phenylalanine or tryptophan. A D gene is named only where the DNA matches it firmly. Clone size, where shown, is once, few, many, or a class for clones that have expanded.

CDR3 DNA: TGTGCCTGGAGGGGATCTATCTATGGCTACACCTTC
CDR3 protein: CAWRGSIYGYTF
D gene: -
V gene: TRBV30
J gene: TRBJ1-2
clone size: -

CDR3 DNA: TGTGCCAGCAGCCCGAATTCGGGGTGGGGCTCGGATGGCTACACCTTC
CDR3 protein: CASSPNSGWGSDGYTF
D gene: -
V gene: TRBV5-4
J gene: TRBJ1-2
clone size: few

CDR3 DNA: TGTGCCAGCAGTTCCCCCCGGGCGGGGGGCCCCACAGATACGCAGTATTTT
CDR3 protein: CASSSPRAGGPTDTQYF
D gene: TRBD2
V gene: TRBV28
J gene: TRBJ2-3
clone size: -

CDR3 DNA: TGTGCCAGCAGCTTAGCGGGCCTGGGGGCGGGCTATGTCTACACCTTC
CDR3 protein: CASSLAGLGAGYVYTF
D gene: -
V gene: TRBV7-2
J gene: TRBJ1-2
clone size: once

CDR3 DNA: TGCAGTGCCGAAAGGACAGGTAACTACGAGCAGTACTTC
CDR3 protein: CSAERTGNYEQYF
D gene: TRBD1
V gene: TRBV20-1
J gene: TRBJ2-7
clone size: few

CDR3 DNA: TGCAGTGCTAGAGAGGGGTCTCTCGAAATGGCTGAAGCTTTCTTT
CDR3 protein: CSAREGSLEMAEAFF
D gene: -
V gene: TRBV20-1
J gene: TRBJ1-1
clone size: -

CDR3 DNA: TGCAGTGCTAGAGGCCTCCTCGGACTAGCGGGGGGATCCGAGCAGTACTTC
CDR3 protein: CSARGLLGLAGGSEQYF
D gene: TRBD2
V gene: TRBV20-1
J gene: TRBJ2-7
clone size: -

CDR3 DNA: TGTGCCAGCAGCGTATCCCCCACCCTTCGGACGGGGAACACCGGGGAGCTGTTTTTT
CDR3 protein: CASSVSPTLRTGNTGELFF
D gene: -
V gene: TRBV9
J gene: TRBJ2-2
clone size: many

CDR3 DNA: TGTGCCAGCAGGGGGACAGGGGACTATGGCTACACCTTC
CDR3 protein: CASRGTGDYGYTF
D gene: TRBD1
V gene: TRBV2
J gene: TRBJ1-2
clone size: few

CDR3 DNA: TGTGCCAGCAGTCCCGGGACAAGAAACTATGGCTACACCTTC
CDR3 protein: CASSPGTRNYGYTF
D gene: -
V gene: TRBV12-3/TRBV12-4
J gene: TRBJ1-2
clone size: many

CDR3 DNA: TGCAGCGTTGGCGCAGGTATAACTGGGGCCAACGTCCTGACTTTC
CDR3 protein: CSVGAGITGANVLTF
D gene: -
V gene: TRBV29-1
J gene: TRBJ2-6
clone size: -

CDR3 DNA: TGTGCCAGCAGTTACACCCTTAACAGGGGTGCTTACAATGAGCAGTTCTTC
CDR3 protein: CASSYTLNRGAYNEQFF
D gene: TRBD1
V gene: TRBV6-5
J gene: TRBJ2-1
clone size: many

CDR3 DNA: TGCGCCAGCAGCCAGGGTGTTAGGACGGCCTTCTCCTACAATGAGCAGTTCTTC
CDR3 protein: CASSQGVRTAFSYNEQFF
D gene: -
V gene: TRBV4-1
J gene: TRBJ2-1
clone size: many

CDR3 DNA: TGTGCCAGCAGCCCAGATAGGGCCAGGGGCTCGGCTGAAGCTTTCTTT
CDR3 protein: CASSPDRARGSAEAFF
D gene: -
V gene: TRBV7-2
J gene: TRBJ1-1
clone size: few

CDR3 DNA: TGTGCCAGCAGTTTCCCCGTGGGTACGCAGTATTTT
CDR3 protein: CASSFPVGTQYF
D gene: -
V gene: TRBV12-3/TRBV12-4
J gene: TRBJ2-3
clone size: many

CDR3 DNA: TGTGCCAGCAGCCCGGCTGGCACTGAAGCTTTCTTT
CDR3 protein: CASSPAGTEAFF
D gene: -
V gene: TRBV6-6
J gene: TRBJ1-1
clone size: few

CDR3 DNA: TGCAGTGCTAGAGAGCCGGATTACTATGGCTACACCTTC
CDR3 protein: CSAREPDYYGYTF
D gene: -
V gene: TRBV20-1
J gene: TRBJ1-2
clone size: -

CDR3 DNA: TGTGCCAGCAGCTATACCGGGACAGCCGGAAACACCATATATTTT
CDR3 protein: CASSYTGTAGNTIYF
D gene: TRBD1
V gene: TRBV6-6
J gene: TRBJ1-3
clone size: many

CDR3 DNA: TGCAGCGTTGACGGGGGGGGCACAGATACGCAGTATTTT
CDR3 protein: CSVDGGGTDTQYF
D gene: TRBD2
V gene: TRBV29-1
J gene: TRBJ2-3
clone size: many

CDR3 DNA: TGTGCCAGCAGTGGGGGGTGTAGCACTGAAGCTTTCTTT
CDR3 protein: CASSGGCSTEAFF
D gene: -
V gene: TRBV14
J gene: TRBJ1-1
clone size: -

CDR3 DNA: TGTGCCAGCAGTGCTACGGCGCGGTACAATCAGCCCCAGCATTTT
CDR3 protein: CASSATARYNQPQHF
D gene: -
V gene: TRBV25-1
J gene: TRBJ1-5
clone size: few

CDR3 DNA: TGTGCCAGCAGCTGTCAAGAGACCCAGTACTTC
CDR3 protein: CASSCQETQYF
D gene: -
V gene: TRBV7-6
J gene: TRBJ2-5
clone size: -

CDR3 DNA: TGCGCCAGCAGTAAAGGTACAGGGACCTATAGCACAGATACGCAGTATTTT
CDR3 protein: CASSKGTGTYSTDTQYF
D gene: -
V gene: TRBV5-1
J gene: TRBJ2-3
clone size: many

CDR3 DNA: TGCAGTGCTGGACAGGGTCCGGAACAGCCCCAGCATTTT
CDR3 protein: CSAGQGPEQPQHF
D gene: TRBD1
V gene: TRBV20-1
J gene: TRBJ1-5
clone size: few

CDR3 DNA: TGCAGTGCTAGGACAGGGGGCTATGGCTACACCTTC
CDR3 protein: CSARTGGYGYTF
D gene: TRBD1
V gene: TRBV20-1
J gene: TRBJ1-2
clone size: many

CDR3 DNA: TGTGCTAGTGGTTCGGACAGGAGCGGCTACACCTTC
CDR3 protein: CASGSDRSGYTF
D gene: TRBD1
V gene: TRBV12-5
J gene: TRBJ1-2
clone size: -

CDR3 DNA: TGTGCCAGCAGTTTCAGACAGGGGCCCGCTACTGAAGCTTTCTTT
CDR3 protein: CASSFRQGPATEAFF
D gene: TRBD1
V gene: TRBV6-5
J gene: TRBJ1-1
clone size: many

CDR3 DNA: TGTGCCATCAGGGTTGTTGCGGGGAACTACAATGAGCAGTTCTTC
CDR3 protein: CAIRVVAGNYNEQFF
D gene: -
V gene: TRBV10-3
J gene: TRBJ2-1
clone size: many

CDR3 DNA: TGCAGCGTTGAAGGGACAGGGAACTACGAGCAGTACTTC
CDR3 protein: CSVEGTGNYEQYF
D gene: TRBD1
V gene: TRBV29-1
J gene: TRBJ2-7
clone size: many

CDR3 DNA: TGCGCCAGCAGCTTGACTGGGAGCTCCTACAATGAGCAGTTCTTC
CDR3 protein: CASSLTGSSYNEQFF
D gene: -
V gene: TRBV5-1
J gene: TRBJ2-1
clone size: many

CDR3 DNA: TGCAGTGCTCTTAAAGGCCTCAACACTGAAGCTTTCTTT
CDR3 protein: CSALKGLNTEAFF
D gene: -
V gene: TRBV20-1
J gene: TRBJ1-1
clone size: few

CDR3 DNA: TGTGCTAGCAGCCCCCTGGCGGGGGGGACGGATGAGCAGTTCTTC
CDR3 protein: CASSPLAGGTDEQFF
D gene: TRBD2
V gene: TRBV7-7
J gene: TRBJ2-1
clone size: -

CDR3 DNA: TGCGCCAGCGCCAAAGACAGTATTACCTCCTACGAGCAGTACTTC
CDR3 protein: CASAKDSITSYEQYF
D gene: -
V gene: TRBV5-1
J gene: TRBJ2-7
clone size: -

CDR3 DNA: TGTGCCAGCAGTTTAATCAGCAGGGACGGCCACGAGCAGTACTTC
CDR3 protein: CASSLISRDGHEQYF
D gene: -
V gene: TRBV27
J gene: TRBJ2-7
clone size: few

CDR3 DNA: TGTGCCAGCAGTGATGTGAGAGTGGGGTATGAGCAGTTCTTC
CDR3 protein: CASSDVRVGYEQFF
D gene: -
V gene: TRBV2
J gene: TRBJ2-1
clone size: -

CDR3 DNA: TGCAGCGTTCCCGGGACTAGTGATATTGGGTATTTT
CDR3 protein: CSVPGTSDIGYF
D gene: TRBD2
V gene: TRBV29-1
J gene: TRBJ2-3
clone size: many

CDR3 DNA: TGCAGCGTTGGAGTCCCACCTAATGAAAAACTGTTTTTT
CDR3 protein: CSVGVPPNEKLFF
D gene: -
V gene: TRBV29-1
J gene: TRBJ1-4
clone size: -

CDR3 DNA: TGTGCCAGCAGCTTAGCAGGAATCCGGAACACTGAAGCTTTCTTT
CDR3 protein: CASSLAGIRNTEAFF
D gene: -
V gene: TRBV7-3
J gene: TRBJ1-1
clone size: many

CDR3 DNA: TGCGCCAGCAGCTTGCTAGCGGAAGGACAGACCCAGTACTTC
CDR3 protein: CASSLLAEGQTQYF
D gene: TRBD2
V gene: TRBV5-1
J gene: TRBJ2-5
clone size: many

CDR3 DNA: TGTGCCAGCAGCCAAGGAGTGGGACTCACAGATACGCAGTATTTT
CDR3 protein: CASSQGVGLTDTQYF
D gene: -
V gene: TRBV3-1
J gene: TRBJ2-3
clone size: many

CDR3 DNA: TGTGCCAGCATGAGGGGGGACAGAGCCTACGAGCAGTACTTC
CDR3 protein: CASMRGDRAYEQYF
D gene: -
V gene: TRBV6-6
J gene: TRBJ2-7
clone size: -

CDR3 DNA: TGCGCCAGCAGGATCGATTTGAATGAGCAGTTCTTC
CDR3 protein: CASRIDLNEQFF
D gene: -
V gene: TRBV5-1
J gene: TRBJ2-1
clone size: many

CDR3 DNA: TGTGCCAGCCGCGGGACAGGGTCAGATACGCAGTATTTT
CDR3 protein: CASRGTGSDTQYF
D gene: TRBD1
V gene: TRBV27
J gene: TRBJ2-3
clone size: few

CDR3 DNA: TGTGCCAGCAGCTGGGGAACCAGCTACGAGCAGTACTTC
CDR3 protein: CASSWGTSYEQYF
D gene: -
V gene: TRBV12-3/TRBV12-4
J gene: TRBJ2-7
clone size: few

CDR3 DNA: TGTGCCAGCAGCTACACCAGGGGCAGGTCCTCTGGAAACACCATATATTTT
CDR3 protein: CASSYTRGRSSGNTIYF
D gene: -
V gene: TRBV7-2
J gene: TRBJ1-3
clone size: many

CDR3 DNA: TGTGCCAGCAGTTCAGACCGTGGAAACACCATATATTTT
CDR3 protein: CASSSDRGNTIYF
D gene: -
V gene: TRBV27
J gene: TRBJ1-3
clone size: -

CDR3 DNA: TGTGCCAGCAGCTTGCAACCCTCCTCCTACGAGCAGTACTTC
CDR3 protein: CASSLQPSSYEQYF
D gene: -
V gene: TRBV5-4
J gene: TRBJ2-7
clone size: many

CDR3 DNA: TGTGCCACCGCCTCGACAGGGTGGAACACCGGGGAGCTGTTTTTT
CDR3 protein: CATASTGWNTGELFF
D gene: TRBD1
V gene: TRBV12-3/TRBV12-4
J gene: TRBJ2-2
clone size: few

CDR3 DNA: TGTGCCATCAAAGTGGACAGGCAGGGCACTGAAGCTTTCTTT
CDR3 protein: CAIKVDRQGTEAFF
D gene: TRBD1
V gene: TRBV10-3
J gene: TRBJ1-1
clone size: many

CDR3 DNA: TGTGCCAGCAGCGGGGGCCAGTACCAAGAGACCCAGTACTTC
CDR3 protein: CASSGGQYQETQYF
D gene: -
V gene: TRBV12-3/TRBV12-4
J gene: TRBJ2-5
clone size: -

CDR3 DNA: TGTGCCAGCACCGGGAATCAGGGAAACAATCAGCCCCAGCATTTT
CDR3 protein: CASTGNQGNNQPQHF
D gene: -
V gene: TRBV12-3/TRBV12-4
J gene: TRBJ1-5
clone size: many

CDR3 DNA: TGTGCCAGCAGTAACCGACGGACTAGCGGTTACAATGAGCAGTTCTTC
CDR3 protein: CASSNRRTSGYNEQFF
D gene: TRBD2
V gene: TRBV6-1
J gene: TRBJ2-1
clone size: -

CDR3 DNA: TGCAGTGCTAGGAACGGGGGTCGTGAAAAACTGTTTTTT
CDR3 protein: CSARNGGREKLFF
D gene: -
V gene: TRBV20-1
J gene: TRBJ1-4
clone size: few

CDR3 DNA: TGTGCCGTCTCACACAGGGGAACTAAGGGAGATACGCAGTATTTT
CDR3 protein: CAVSHRGTKGDTQYF
D gene: TRBD1
V gene: TRBV12-3/TRBV12-4
J gene: TRBJ2-3
clone size: many

CDR3 DNA: TGTGCCAGCAGTGCTCAGGGTGCGCAGTATTTT
CDR3 protein: CASSAQGAQYF
D gene: -
V gene: TRBV27
J gene: TRBJ2-3
clone size: -